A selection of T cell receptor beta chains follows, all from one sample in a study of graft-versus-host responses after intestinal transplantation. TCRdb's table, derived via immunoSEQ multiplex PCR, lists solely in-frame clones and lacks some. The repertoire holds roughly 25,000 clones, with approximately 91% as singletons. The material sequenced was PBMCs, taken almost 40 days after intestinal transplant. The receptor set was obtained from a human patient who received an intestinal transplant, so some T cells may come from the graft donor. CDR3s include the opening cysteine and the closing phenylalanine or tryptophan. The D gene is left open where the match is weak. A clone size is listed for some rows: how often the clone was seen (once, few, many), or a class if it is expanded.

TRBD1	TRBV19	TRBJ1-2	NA	TGTGCCAGTAGGATCCAGGGGACAGGGGTCGGCTACACCTTC	CASRIQGTGVGYTF
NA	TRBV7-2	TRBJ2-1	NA	TGTGCCAGCAGCCACGAGTCAGGGTACAATGAGCAGTTCTTC	CASSHESGYNEQFF
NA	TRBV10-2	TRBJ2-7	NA	TGCGCCAGCAGTGATATGATGCTAGCGAGAACCTACGAGCAGTACTTC	CASSDMMLARTYEQYF
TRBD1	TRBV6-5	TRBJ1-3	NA	TGTGCCAGCGTGGACAGGGTAGTAGACACCATATATTTT	CASVDRVVDTIYF
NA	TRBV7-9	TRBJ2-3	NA	TGTGCCAGCAGCTTATGGGGGAGACACACAGATACGCAGTATTTT	CASSLWGRHTDTQYF
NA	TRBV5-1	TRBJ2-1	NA	TGCGCCAGCAGCTTGGACAGAACCTACAATGAGCAGTTCTTC	CASSLDRTYNEQFF
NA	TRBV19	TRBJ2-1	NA	TGTGCCACCCGCCTTGGGGGTAGCCCTATTAATGAGCAGTTCTTC	CATRLGGSPINEQFF
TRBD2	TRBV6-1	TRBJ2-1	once	TGTGCCAGCAGCCTAGCGGGACGTTACAATGAGCAGTTCTTC	CASSLAGRYNEQFF
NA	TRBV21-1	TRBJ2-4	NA	TGTGCCAGCAGTAGAATCGAGGGGAGTAAAAACATTCAGTACTTC	CASSRIEGSKNIQYF
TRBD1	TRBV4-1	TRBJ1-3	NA	TGCGCCAGCAGACGGACAGGTTTTTTTGGAAACACCATATATTTT	CASRRTGFFGNTIYF
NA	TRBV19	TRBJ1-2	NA	TGTGCCAGTAGTAGACAGCCTGTCCTCTATGGCTACACCTTC	CASSRQPVLYGYTF
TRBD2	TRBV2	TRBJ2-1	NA	TGTGCCAGCAGTGAACGTAGCGGGCCGTGGGATGAGCAGTTCTTC	CASSERSGPWDEQFF
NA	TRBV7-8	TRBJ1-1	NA	TGTGCCAGCAGCCGGGCGATGAGGGGCACTGAAGCTTTCTTT	CASSRAMRGTEAFF
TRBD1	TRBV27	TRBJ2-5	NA	TGTGCCAGCAGCCGCCGGTGGGGGCGGACAGGGGGGTACCAAGAGACCCAGTACTTC	CASSRRWGRTGGYQETQYF
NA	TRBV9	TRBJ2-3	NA	TGTGCCAGCAGCGTAGGAGATACGCAGTATTTT	CASSVGDTQYF
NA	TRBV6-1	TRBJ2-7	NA	TGTGCCAGCAGTGATAACTCCTACGAGCAGTACTTC	CASSDNSYEQYF
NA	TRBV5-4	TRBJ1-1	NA	TGTGCCAGCAGCTGGTCGGGCAGGTCGGCTGAAGCTTTCTTT	CASSWSGRSAEAFF
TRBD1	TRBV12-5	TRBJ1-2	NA	TGTGCTAGTGGTTTGCCACCGGACAGGGGGCTAGGCTACACCTTC	CASGLPPDRGLGYTF
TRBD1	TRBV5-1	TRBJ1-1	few	TGCGCCAGCAGCCCACGACAGGGGGCCACTGAAGCTTTCTTT	CASSPRQGATEAFF
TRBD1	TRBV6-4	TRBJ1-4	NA	TGTGCCAGCAGTGACTCGACAGGGACAACTAATGAAAAACTGTTTTTT	CASSDSTGTTNEKLFF
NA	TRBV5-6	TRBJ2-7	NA	TGTGCCAGCACCTCTATAGACAGCTACGAGCAGTACTTC	CASTSIDSYEQYF
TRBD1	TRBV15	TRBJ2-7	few	TGTGCCACCAGCTCCGGGACAGGGGGCTCCTACGAGCAGTACTTC	CATSSGTGGSYEQYF
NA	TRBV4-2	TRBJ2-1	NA	TGTGCCAGCAGCCAAGATCGAAGCTCTCACGGGACGCTGCAGTTCTTC	CASSQDRSSHGTLQFF
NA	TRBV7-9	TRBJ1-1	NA	TGTGCCAGCAGCTTAGGGCGGCCGTTTCAGAACACTGAAGCTTTCTTT	CASSLGRPFQNTEAFF
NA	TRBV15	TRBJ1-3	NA	TGTGCCACCAGCAGTAAAAGCTCTGGAAACACCATATATTTT	CATSSKSSGNTIYF
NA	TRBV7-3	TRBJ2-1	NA	TGTGCCAGCAGCTCAAGTAGCGGCAGCTCCTACAATGAGCAGTTCTTC	CASSSSSGSSYNEQFF
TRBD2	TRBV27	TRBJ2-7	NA	TGTGCCAGCAGTTTGGGGCTAGCGGGAGGGACCTACGAGCAGTACTTC	CASSLGLAGGTYEQYF
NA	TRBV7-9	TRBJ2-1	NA	TGTGCCAGCAGCACTCACACAGGGATGAATGAGCAGTTCTTC	CASSTHTGMNEQFF
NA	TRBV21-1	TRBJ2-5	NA	TGTGCCAGCAGCAAAGTCCAGACCCAGTACTTC	CASSKVQTQYF
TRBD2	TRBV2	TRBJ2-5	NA	TGTGCCAGCCAAGGTAGCGGGAGGAGCCAAGAGACCCAGTACTTC	CASQGSGRSQETQYF
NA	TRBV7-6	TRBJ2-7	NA	TGTGCCAGCAGCTTAGCGCCGCGGGCTCACGAGCAGTACTTC	CASSLAPRAHEQYF
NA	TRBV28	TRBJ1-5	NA	TGTGCCAGCAGTTTAGACGGGGGGAATCAGCCCCAGCATTTT	CASSLDGGNQPQHF
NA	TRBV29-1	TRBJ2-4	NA	TGCAGCCCCCGACAGGTGGCCAAAAACATTCAGTACTTC	CSPRQVAKNIQYF
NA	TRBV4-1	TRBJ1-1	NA	TGCGCCAGCAGCCAACTAGGGGAGGGGTCGGAAGCTTTCTTT	CASSQLGEGSEAFF
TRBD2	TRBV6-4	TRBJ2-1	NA	TGTGCCAGCAGTGAGCAGGCTAGCGGGTACAATGAGCAGTTCTTC	CASSEQASGYNEQFF
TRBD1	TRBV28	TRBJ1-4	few	TGTGCCAGCAGTTTCTGCCGGGACAGACTGTTTTTT	CASSFCRDRLFF
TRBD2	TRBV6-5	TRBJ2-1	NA	TGTGCCAGCAGCTACTGGGGGGGATACAATGAGCAGTTCTTC	CASSYWGGYNEQFF
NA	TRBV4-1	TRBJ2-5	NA	TGCGCCAGCAGCCAAGATAGGCGCCAGGCGCAAGAGACCCAGTACTTC	CASSQDRRQAQETQYF
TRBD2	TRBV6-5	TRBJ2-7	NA	TGTGCCAGCAGGGGGACTAGCGGGTCTGGCGAGCAGTACTTC	CASRGTSGSGEQYF
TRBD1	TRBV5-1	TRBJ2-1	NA	TGCGCCAGCAGCTTTCAAAGACAGGGGGCTGGTCATGAGCAGTTCTTC	CASSFQRQGAGHEQFF